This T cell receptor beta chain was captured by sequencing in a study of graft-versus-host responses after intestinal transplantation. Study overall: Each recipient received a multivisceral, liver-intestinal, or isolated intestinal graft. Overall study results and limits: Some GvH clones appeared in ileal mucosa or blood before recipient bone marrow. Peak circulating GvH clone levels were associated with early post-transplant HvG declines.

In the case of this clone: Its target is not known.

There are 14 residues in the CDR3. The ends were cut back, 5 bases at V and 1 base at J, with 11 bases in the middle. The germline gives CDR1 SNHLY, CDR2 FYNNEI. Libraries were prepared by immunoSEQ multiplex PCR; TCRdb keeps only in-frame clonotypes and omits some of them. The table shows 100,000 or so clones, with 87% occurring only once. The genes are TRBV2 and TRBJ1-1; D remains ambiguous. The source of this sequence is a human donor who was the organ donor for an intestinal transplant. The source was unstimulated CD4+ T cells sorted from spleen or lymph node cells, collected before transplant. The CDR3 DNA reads TGTGCCAGCAGTTATTACGGGTCGAACACTGAAGCTTTCTTT. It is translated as CASSYYGSNTEAFF.